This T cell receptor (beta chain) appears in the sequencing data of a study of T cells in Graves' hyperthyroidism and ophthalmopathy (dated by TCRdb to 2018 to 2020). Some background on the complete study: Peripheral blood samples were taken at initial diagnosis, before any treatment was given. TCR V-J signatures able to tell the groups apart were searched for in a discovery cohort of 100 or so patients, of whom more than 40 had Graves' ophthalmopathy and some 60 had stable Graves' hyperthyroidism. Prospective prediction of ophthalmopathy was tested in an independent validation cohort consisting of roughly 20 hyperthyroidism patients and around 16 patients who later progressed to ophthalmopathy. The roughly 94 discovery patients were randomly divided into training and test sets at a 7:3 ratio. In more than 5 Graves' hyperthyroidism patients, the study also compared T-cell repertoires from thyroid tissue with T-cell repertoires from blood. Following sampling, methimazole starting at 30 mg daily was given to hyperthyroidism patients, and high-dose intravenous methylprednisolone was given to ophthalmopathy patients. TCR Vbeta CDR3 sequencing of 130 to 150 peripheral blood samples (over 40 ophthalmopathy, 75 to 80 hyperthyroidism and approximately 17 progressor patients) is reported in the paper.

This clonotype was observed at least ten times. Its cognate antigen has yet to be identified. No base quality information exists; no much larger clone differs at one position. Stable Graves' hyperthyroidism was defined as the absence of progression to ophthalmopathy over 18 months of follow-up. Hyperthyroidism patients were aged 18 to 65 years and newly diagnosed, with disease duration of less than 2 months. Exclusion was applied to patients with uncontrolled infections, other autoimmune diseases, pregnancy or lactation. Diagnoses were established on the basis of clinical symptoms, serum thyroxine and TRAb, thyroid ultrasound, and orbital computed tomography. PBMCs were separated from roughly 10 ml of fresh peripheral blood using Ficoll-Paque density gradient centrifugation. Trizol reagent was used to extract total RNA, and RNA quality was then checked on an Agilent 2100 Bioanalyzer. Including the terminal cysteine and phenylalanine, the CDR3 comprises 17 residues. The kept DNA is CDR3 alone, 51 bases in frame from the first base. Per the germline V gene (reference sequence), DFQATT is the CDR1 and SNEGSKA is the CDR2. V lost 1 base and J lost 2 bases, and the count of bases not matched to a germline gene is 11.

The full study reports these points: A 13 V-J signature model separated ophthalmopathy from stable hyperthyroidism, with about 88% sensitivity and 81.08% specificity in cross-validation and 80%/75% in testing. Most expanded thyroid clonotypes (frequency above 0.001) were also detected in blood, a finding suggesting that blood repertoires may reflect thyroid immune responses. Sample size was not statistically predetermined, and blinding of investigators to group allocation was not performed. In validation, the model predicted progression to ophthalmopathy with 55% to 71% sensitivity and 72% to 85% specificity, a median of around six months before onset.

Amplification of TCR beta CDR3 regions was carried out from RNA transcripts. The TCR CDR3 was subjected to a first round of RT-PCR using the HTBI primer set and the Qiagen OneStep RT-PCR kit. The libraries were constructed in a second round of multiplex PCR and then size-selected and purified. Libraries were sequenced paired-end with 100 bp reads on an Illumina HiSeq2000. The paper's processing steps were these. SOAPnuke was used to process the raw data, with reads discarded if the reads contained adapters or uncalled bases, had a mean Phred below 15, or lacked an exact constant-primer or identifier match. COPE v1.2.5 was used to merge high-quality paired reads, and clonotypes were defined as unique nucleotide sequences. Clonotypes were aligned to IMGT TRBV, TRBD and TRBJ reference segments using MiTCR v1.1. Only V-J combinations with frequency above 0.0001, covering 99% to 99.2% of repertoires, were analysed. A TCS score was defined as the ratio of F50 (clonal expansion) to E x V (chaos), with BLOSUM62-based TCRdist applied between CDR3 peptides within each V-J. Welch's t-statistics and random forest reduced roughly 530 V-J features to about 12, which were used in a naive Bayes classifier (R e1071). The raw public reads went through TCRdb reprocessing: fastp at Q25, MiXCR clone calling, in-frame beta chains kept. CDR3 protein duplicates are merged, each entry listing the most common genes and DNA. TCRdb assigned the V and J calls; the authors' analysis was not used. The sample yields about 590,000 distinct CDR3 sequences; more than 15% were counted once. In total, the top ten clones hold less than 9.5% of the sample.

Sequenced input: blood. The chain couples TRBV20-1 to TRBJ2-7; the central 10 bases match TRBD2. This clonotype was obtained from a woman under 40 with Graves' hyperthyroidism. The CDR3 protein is CSARGTIAGGRPYEQYF. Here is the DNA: TGCAGTGCTAGAGGGACGATAGCGGGGGGCCGTCCCTACGAGCAGTACTTC.